This is a list of T cell receptor beta chains from one sample in a study of glioma-infiltrating T cells after dendritic cell vaccination. TCRdb's table, derived via immunoSEQ multiplex PCR, lists solely in-frame clones and lacks some. The sample has approximately 82,000 clones, about 90% seen once; the top ten hold about 3.2%. Sequences were derived from blood, sampled before dendritic cell vaccination. All receptors come from a human donor with glioblastoma. The CDR3 runs from the conserved cysteine through the conserved F or W. The D gene is left open where the match is weak. Some rows mark clone size as missing; the rest say once, few, many or name a class of expanded clone.

j_call d_call clone_size cdr3_length v_call cdr3_nt cdr3_aa
TRBJ2-3 TRBD2 - 16 TRBV11-3 TGTGCCAGCAGCGCCGGAGGACTAGCGGTTACAGATACGCAGTATTTT CASSAGGLAVTDTQYF
TRBJ1-2 - - 16 TRBV30 TGTGCCTGGAGTCTACTAATGGGGCAGCGTATGAGTAGCTACACCTTC CAWSLLMGQRMSSYTF
TRBJ2-5 - once 13 TRBV10-2 TGCGCCAGCATGACTAGGGGGCGGGAGACCCAGTACTTC CASMTRGRETQYF
TRBJ2-1 - - 11 TRBV6-6 TGTGCCAGCAGTCCTAGGCGCGAGCAGTTCTTC CASSPRREQFF
TRBJ2-1 - - 15 TRBV5-6 TGTGCCAGCAGCTTGAGGTGGGCCATATCAAATGAGCAGTTCTTC CASSLRWAISNEQFF
TRBJ2-5 TRBD2 - 13 TRBV12-5 TGTGCTAGTGGTCCGGGGGGGGGAGAGACCCAGTACTTC CASGPGGGETQYF
TRBJ2-3 TRBD2 - 15 TRBV6-1 TGTGCCAGCAGTGAAGCGCAAGCTAGCGGAGATACGCAGTATTTT CASSEAQASGDTQYF
TRBJ1-3 - medium-sized 15 TRBV6-5 TGTGCCAGCAGCCGAGCCGGGACACTCGGAAACACCATATATTTT CASSRAGTLGNTIYF
TRBJ2-7 - - 16 TRBV4-1 TGCGCCAGCAGCCAAGATCTAGAGACTACTTCCTACGAGCAGTACTTC CASSQDLETTSYEQYF
TRBJ2-7 TRBD2 - 16 TRBV10-2 TGCGCCAGCACCGGAACTTTAGCGGGAGGGCTTCACGAGCAGTACTTC CASTGTLAGGLHEQYF
TRBJ2-2 - - 13 TRBV10-3 TGTGCCATCAGTGATAGGGGTCCCGGGGAGCTGTTTTTT CAISDRGPGELFF
TRBJ1-2 - - 16 TRBV4-2 TGTGCCAGCAGCCAAGACAGGCAGGCTATTAACTATGGCTACACCTTC CASSQDRQAINYGYTF
TRBJ2-7 - - 15 TRBV5-1 TGCGCCAGCAGATCCACCGGGGGAGTCCTGTACGAGCAGTACTTC CASRSTGGVLYEQYF
TRBJ1-4 TRBD1 - 16 TRBV19 TGTGCCAGTACCCCGGGACAGGGTGCAGCTAATGAAAAACTGTTTTTT CASTPGQGAANEKLFF
TRBJ1-1 TRBD1 - 14 TRBV9 TGTGCCAGCAGCGCAGGACAGGGAAACACTGAAGCTTTCTTT CASSAGQGNTEAFF
TRBJ1-1 TRBD1 - 15 TRBV7-9 TGTGCCAGCAGTTCAGCGCCGGGACAGGGGACTGAAGCTTTCTTT CASSSAPGQGTEAFF
TRBJ1-5 TRBD1 few 15 TRBV6-1 TGTGCCAGCAGTGATACCGGGACAGGGTATCAGCCCCAGCATTTT CASSDTGTGYQPQHF
TRBJ1-5 - - 15 TRBV30 TGTGCCTGGAGCCCGATTGGAGGAGGCAATCAGCCCCAGCATTTT CAWSPIGGGNQPQHF
TRBJ2-5 TRBD2 - 14 TRBV7-2 TGTGCCAGCAGCCCTAGCGGGGCCCAGGAGACCCAGTACTTC CASSPSGAQETQYF
TRBJ2-7 TRBD2 - 15 TRBV15 TGTGCCACCAGCAGCCCTCGGTGGGAGGGTGACGAGCAGTACTTC CATSSPRWEGDEQYF
TRBJ2-7 TRBD2 - 17 TRBV13 TGTGCCAGCAGCTCCCTTCGACTAGCGGGAGGGATCTACGAGCAGTACTTC CASSSLRLAGGIYEQYF
TRBJ2-5 - - 14 TRBV5-1 TGCGCCAGCAGCTTGGGGGGGACAAAGGAGACCCAGTACTTC CASSLGGTKETQYF
TRBJ2-7 - - 15 TRBV28 TGTGCCAGCAGATCCCAACCGGGGGTGACCGGCGAGCAGTACTTC CASRSQPGVTGEQYF
TRBJ2-1 TRBD2 - 15 TRBV7-8 TGTGCCAGCAGGCCAACCCGACTAGCGGGAGGACAGCAGTTCTTC CASRPTRLAGGQQFF
TRBJ2-7 - - 13 TRBV28 TGTGCCAGCAGTTTAGGCGGCTCCTACGAGCAGTACTTC CASSLGGSYEQYF
TRBJ1-3 - - 13 TRBV30 TGTGCCTGGAGTAGTCAGGCGGGAAACACCATATATTTT CAWSSQAGNTIYF
TRBJ2-3 - - 15 TRBV30 TGTGCCTGGAGGCCTAACGGGAGATTCGCAGATACGCAGTATTTT CAWRPNGRFADTQYF
TRBJ1-1 TRBD1 - 11 TRBV6-6 TGTGCCAGCCTAGGGGGCATTGAAGCTTTCTTT CASLGGIEAFF
TRBJ2-7 - - 14 TRBV5-6 TGTGCCAGCAGCACCCAGGGGGGCTCCTACGAGCAGTACTTC CASSTQGGSYEQYF
TRBJ1-5 - - 14 TRBV5-1 TGCGCCAGCAGCCCTGGGACACTCAATCAGCCCCAGCATTTT CASSPGTLNQPQHF
TRBJ1-5 TRBD1 - 13 TRBV13 TGTGCCAGCAGCTTGGGGACAGGTCAGCCCCAGCATTTT CASSLGTGQPQHF
TRBJ2-3 - - 14 TRBV12-5 TGTGCTAGTGTCTCCGGGACACTAACAGATACGCAGTATTTT CASVSGTLTDTQYF
TRBJ2-7 - - 12 TRBV12-5 TGTGCTAGTGGCTTGGACGGAGACGAGCAGTACTTC CASGLDGDEQYF
TRBJ1-3 - few 15 TRBV4-1 TGCGCCAGCAGCCAGCCAACTAGCTCTGGAAACACCATATATTTT CASSQPTSSGNTIYF
TRBJ2-1 TRBD2 once 13 TRBV6-5 TGTGCCAGCCAGTTACGGGAGGGGGGTAAGCAGTTCTTC CASQLREGGKQFF
TRBJ2-5 - - 12 TRBV19 TGTGCCAGTAGTCCATCCCAGGAGACCCAGTACTTC CASSPSQETQYF
TRBJ2-1 TRBD2 - 13 TRBV7-2 TGTGCCAGCAGCTCGGCGGGACTAAATGAGCAGTTCTTC CASSSAGLNEQFF
TRBJ1-1 TRBD1 - 16 TRBV11-3 TGTGCCAGCAGCCGAGGGACAGGGCGGATGAACACTGAAGCTTTCTTT CASSRGTGRMNTEAFF
TRBJ2-7 TRBD2 - 20 TRBV5-1 TGCGCCAGCAGCTTACAAGGGACTAGCGGGGGGCGTTCCTACCTGCTCGAGCAGTACTTC CASSLQGTSGGRSYLLEQYF
TRBJ2-1 TRBD1 - 15 TRBV6-4 TGTGCCAGCAGTGACTCGACAGGGGGCTACAATGAGCAGTTCTTC CASSDSTGGYNEQFF
TRBJ2-7 TRBD1 - 12 TRBV6-1 TGTGCCAGCAGTGTGGACAGGGTTGGCCAGTACTTC CASSVDRVGQYF
TRBJ1-1 - - 15 TRBV11-2 TGTGCCAGCAGCTTAGTTCGGGGGGTGGGCACTGAAGCTTTCTTT CASSLVRGVGTEAFF
TRBJ2-1 TRBD2 - 16 TRBV30 TGTGCCTGGAGTTTAGGGGTGGGGGGGACCTTCAATGAGCAGTTCTTC CAWSLGVGGTFNEQFF
TRBJ2-7 - - 16 TRBV10-1 TGCGCCAGCAGTGAGCCCTCCAGGGCAGGGGTTTACGAGCAGTACTTC CASSEPSRAGVYEQYF
TRBJ1-4 - - 17 TRBV19 TGTGCCAGTAACCTTCCAGGGGAGGGCACAACTAATGAAAAACTGTTTTTT CASNLPGEGTTNEKLFF
TRBJ1-1 - - 13 TRBV5-1 TGCGCCAGCAGCGGAGAATTTCCCACTGAAGCTTTCTTT CASSGEFPTEAFF
TRBJ2-2 TRBD1 few 14 TRBV30 TGTGCCTGGAGTCCGACAGGGGAAGTCGGGGAGCTGTTTTTT CAWSPTGEVGELFF
TRBJ1-2 - - 12 TRBV5-4 TGTGCCAGCAGCCCTGACAGGACACGCTACACCTTC CASSPDRTRYTF
TRBJ1-1 - - 15 TRBV5-1 TGCGCCAGCAGCGGGGGGATGAGACCTAACACTGAAGCTTTCTTT CASSGGMRPNTEAFF
TRBJ1-1 TRBD1 - 14 TRBV2 TGTGCCAGCAGAACCGGACAGGGGTACGGTGAAGCTTTCTTT CASRTGQGYGEAFF
TRBJ1-2 TRBD1 once 16 TRBV19 TGTGCCAGTAGTATAGATCTGGGACAGGTCTTCTATGGCTACACCTTC CASSIDLGQVFYGYTF